Described below is a single T cell receptor beta chain sequence and its context. The CDR3 is made up of 17 amino acids. This entry comes from a study of blood T cell repertoires in COVID-19. TCRdb's copy holds only in-frame clones and misses some; the assay was immunoSEQ multiplex PCR. The top ten hold about 48% of the sample, which has 35,000 to 50,000 clones, about 85% seen once. The TCR originated in a woman older than 75 with acute or convalescent COVID-19. This chain links TRBV21-1 with TRBJ2-3; the table's D gene call, TRBD1, was not cross checked with the DNA. TRBV21-1 is flagged as a pseudogene. What was sequenced was peripheral blood. The CDR3 loop is CASSKCPPPGGTDTQYF. Written as DNA, the CDR3 is TGTGCCAGCAGCAAATGCCCTCCTCCAGGGGGCACAGATACGCAGTATTTT.